The sample holds a few counts of the clone carrying this TCR beta chain. What it binds is not known. Each patient went into thyroid surgery without having received any treatment. In the authors' workflow: Researchers built a distant-metastasis classifier for papillary thyroid cancer that drew on CDR3 differences across clinicopathological groups. TCRdb recomputed clones from the PCR reads via MiXCR. TCRdb assigned the V and J calls; the authors' analysis was not used. This table has around 10,000 clones, around 30% appearing once. The V gene end was trimmed by 8 bases and the J gene end by 3 bases; junction bases not matched to a gene: 4. Germline CDR1 MNHNS, CDR2 SASEGT. The CDR3 is 15 residues long. The data derive from a study of metastatic and nonmetastatic thyroid tumors. Study as a whole: Peripheral blood and tumor or nodule samples from malignant and benign thyroid patients were compared.

Notes on the study in general: Malignant thyroid tumors reportedly exceeded benign nodules significantly in TCR beta diversity, with the difference appearing in blood and tumor.

The receptor's source is a male donor with papillary thyroid cancer or a benign thyroid nodule (not recorded which). Some clones in this sample may be carry-over from other donors' samples. The rearrangement joins TRBV6-1 to TRBJ1-6, with TRBD1 matching 10 bases. Sequenced: tumor tissue. The CDR3 sequence: CASEGQGFYNSPLHF. DNA for the CDR3: TGTGCCAGCGAGGGACAGGGGTTCTATAATTCACCCCTCCACTTT.